This T cell receptor beta chain was observed in a study of PD-L1 blockade in urothelial cancer. Whole-study context: Patients commenced atezolizumab around 2014, and it was given at 1,200 mg intravenously every 3 weeks. A median roughly 140,000 T cells were found in blood samples.

Time point denoted: peripheral blood 6 weeks after treatment start. Enrolled patients showed locally advanced or metastatic urothelial carcinoma. There are 15 residues in the CDR3. Deletions cut 4 bases from V and 1 base from J, with 12 bases between. Germline values: CDR1 SGHRS, CDR2 YFSETQ. This table comes from immunoSEQ multiplex PCR, and its TCRdb copy is limited to in-frame clones, with some not included. The sample includes tens of thousands of clones, roughly 83% seen only once; the top ten take around 3.1%. The clonotype was recovered from a man in his 70s with urothelial cancer. The V and J genes are TRBV5-1 and TRBJ1-5; tentatively, D is TRBD1 (6 bases). The sample consisted of PBMCs, taken around atezolizumab (anti-PD-L1) treatment. The chain's CDR3 is CASSPQGLSNQPQHF. The CDR3 DNA follows: TGCGCCAGCAGCCCACAGGGCTTAAGCAATCAGCCCCAGCATTTT.